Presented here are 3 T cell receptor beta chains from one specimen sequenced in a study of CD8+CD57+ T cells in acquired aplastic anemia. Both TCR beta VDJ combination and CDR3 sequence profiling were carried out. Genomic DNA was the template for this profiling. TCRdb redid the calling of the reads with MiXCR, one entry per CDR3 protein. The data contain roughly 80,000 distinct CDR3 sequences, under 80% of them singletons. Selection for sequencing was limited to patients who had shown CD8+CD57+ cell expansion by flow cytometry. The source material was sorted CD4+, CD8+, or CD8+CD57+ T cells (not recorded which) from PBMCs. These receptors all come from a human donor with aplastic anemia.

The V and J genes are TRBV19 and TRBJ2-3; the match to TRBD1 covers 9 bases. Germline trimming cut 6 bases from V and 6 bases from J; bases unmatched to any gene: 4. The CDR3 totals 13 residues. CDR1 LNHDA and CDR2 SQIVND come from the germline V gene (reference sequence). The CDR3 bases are TGTGCCAGTAGACAGGGGGCATCGGATACGCAGTATTTT. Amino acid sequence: CASRQGASDTQYF.

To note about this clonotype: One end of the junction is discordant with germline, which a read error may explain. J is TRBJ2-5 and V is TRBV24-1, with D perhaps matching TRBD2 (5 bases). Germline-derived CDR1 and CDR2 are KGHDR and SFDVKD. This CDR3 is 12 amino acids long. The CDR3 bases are TGTGCCAGCAGTGAACGGGGAGAGACCCAGTACTTC. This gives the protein CASSERGETQYF.

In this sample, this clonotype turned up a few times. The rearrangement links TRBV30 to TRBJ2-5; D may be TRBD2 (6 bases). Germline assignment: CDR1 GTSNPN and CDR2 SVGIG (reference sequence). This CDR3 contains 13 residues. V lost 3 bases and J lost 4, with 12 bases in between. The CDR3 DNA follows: TGTGCCTGGAGCGACTTGGAGGGAGAGACCCAGTACTTC. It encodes CAWSDLEGETQYF.